These T cell receptor beta chains were read from a single sample in a study of T cells after yellow fever vaccination. A single record per CDR3 protein comes from TCRdb applying MiXCR to the 5' RACE reads. The sample gives 110,000 to 150,000 distinct CDR3 sequences, just over 6.5% of which show up once; 0.5% to 0.65% is in the top ten. The source material was CD4+ T cells sorted from PBMCs, sampled 10 days after the yellow fever booster vaccination. The receptor source for this set is a young man who received the YFV17D yellow fever vaccine. Each CDR3 is given with its conserved first and last residue. The D gene is left open where the match is weak. The listing skips clone size in some rows; elsewhere it reads once, few, many or a size class.

D	V	J	size	DNA	CDR3
NA	TRBV7-2	TRBJ2-5	many	TGTGCCAGCAGCCTAAAGGCGGGAGAGACCCAGTACTTC	CASSLKAGETQYF
TRBD2	TRBV20-1	TRBJ2-7	NA	TGCAGTGCCAGCGGGGGGGGGCGAACCTACGAGCAGTACTTC	CSASGGGRTYEQYF
TRBD1	TRBV4-3	TRBJ2-1	many	TGCGCCAGCAGCCAAGAGGCGTCGGGACAGGTCTACAATGAGCAGTTCTTC	CASSQEASGQVYNEQFF
NA	TRBV20-1	TRBJ2-7	many	TGCAGTGCTAGAGATGTATTGCTCGGAAACTACGAGCAGTACTTC	CSARDVLLGNYEQYF
NA	TRBV5-5	TRBJ1-1	few	TGTGCCAGCAGCTTGGGGGTTGCTGAAGCTTTCTTT	CASSLGVAEAFF
TRBD2	TRBV30	TRBJ2-3	few	TGTGCCTCCATTCTAGCGGGAAGCACAGATACGCAGTATTTT	CASILAGSTDTQYF
NA	TRBV25-1	TRBJ1-5	few	TGTGCCAGCAGTGATTATAACAATCAGCCCCAGCATTTT	CASSDYNNQPQHF
NA	TRBV11-2	TRBJ2-3	few	TGTGCCAGCAGCTTAGGGGGCTATGGCGCGCTCTCTAGCACAGATACGCAGTATTTT	CASSLGGYGALSSTDTQYF
NA	TRBV29-1	TRBJ2-5	many	TGCAGCGTTGAGACCCAGTACTTC	CSVETQYF
TRBD2	TRBV18	TRBJ2-3	many	TGTGCCAGCTCACCTCTAGCGGGAGGTTTCGCAGATACGCAGTATTTT	CASSPLAGGFADTQYF
NA	TRBV5-4	TRBJ2-2	few	TGTGCCAGCAGCCCCCGGGGAACCCCCACCGGGGAGCTGTTTTTT	CASSPRGTPTGELFF
TRBD1	TRBV4-3	TRBJ2-6	many	TGCGCCAGCAGCCGAGACTCCGGGACAGGGGACTCTGGGGCCAACGTCCTGACTTTC	CASSRDSGTGDSGANVLTF
NA	TRBV6-1	TRBJ2-7	many	TGTGCCAGCAGTGACCGGGCCAAGGGGAACAACGAGCAGTACTTC	CASSDRAKGNNEQYF
NA	TRBV7-2	TRBJ2-3	many	TGTGCCAGCAGCTTATCACAGATCACAGATACGCAGTATTTT	CASSLSQITDTQYF
NA	TRBV14	TRBJ2-7	many	TGTGCCAGCAGCCAAGATCGGGCCAGAGCCTACGAGCAGTACTTC	CASSQDRARAYEQYF
NA	TRBV20-1	TRBJ2-3	few	TGCAGTGCTAGGGCTGGGAGCACAGATACGCAGTATTTT	CSARAGSTDTQYF
TRBD2	TRBV5-1	TRBJ2-7	many	TGCGCCAGCAGCATCCAATTAGCGGGAGTCGAGCAGTACTTC	CASSIQLAGVEQYF
TRBD2	TRBV4-1	TRBJ2-3	many	TGCGCCAGCAGCCAAGCGAGAGGGGCGGGAGGGGCAGATACGCAGTATTTT	CASSQARGAGGADTQYF
TRBD2	TRBV5-1	TRBJ2-2	many	TGCGCCAGCAGCCCTAGCGGGAGAGAGACCGGGGAGCTGTTTTTT	CASSPSGRETGELFF
NA	TRBV25-1	TRBJ2-2	many	TGTGCCAGCCTGGGACTCGGGGAGCTGTTTTTT	CASLGLGELFF
TRBD2	TRBV20-1	TRBJ2-5	many	TGCAGTGTCTTTAGGACTAGCGGGGCCCCCCAAGAGACCCAGTACTTC	CSVFRTSGAPQETQYF
TRBD1	TRBV28	TRBJ1-5	NA	TGTGCCAGCACCACGACAGGGAGGGTACAGCCCCAGCATTTT	CASTTTGRVQPQHF
TRBD1	TRBV7-2	TRBJ2-5	NA	TGTGCCAGCAGCTTAGGAGGTTCGGGACAGGGGGGGACCCAGTACTTC	CASSLGGSGQGGTQYF
NA	TRBV12-3/TRBV12-4	TRBJ1-1	few	TGTGCCAGCAGCTTTACACCCGGGGACACTGAAGCTTTCTTT	CASSFTPGDTEAFF